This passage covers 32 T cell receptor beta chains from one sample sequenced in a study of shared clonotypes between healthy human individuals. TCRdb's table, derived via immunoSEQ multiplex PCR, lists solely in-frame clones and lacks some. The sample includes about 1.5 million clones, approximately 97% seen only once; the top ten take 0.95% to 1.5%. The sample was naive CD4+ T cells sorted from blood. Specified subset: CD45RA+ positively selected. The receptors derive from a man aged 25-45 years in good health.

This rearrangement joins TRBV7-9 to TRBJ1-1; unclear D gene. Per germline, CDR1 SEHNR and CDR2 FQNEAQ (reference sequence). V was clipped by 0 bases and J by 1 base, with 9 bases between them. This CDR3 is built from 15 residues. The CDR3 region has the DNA TGTGCCAGCAGCTTAGCGTTTCAGAAGAACACTGAAGCTTTCTTT. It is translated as CASSLAFQKNTEAFF.

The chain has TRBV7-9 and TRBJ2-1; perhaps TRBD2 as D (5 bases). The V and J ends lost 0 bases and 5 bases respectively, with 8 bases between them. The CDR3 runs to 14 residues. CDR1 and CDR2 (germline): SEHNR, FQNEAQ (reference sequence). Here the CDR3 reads CASSLARGDNEQFF. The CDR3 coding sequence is TGTGCCAGCAGCTTAGCTCGGGGTGACAATGAGCAGTTCTTC.

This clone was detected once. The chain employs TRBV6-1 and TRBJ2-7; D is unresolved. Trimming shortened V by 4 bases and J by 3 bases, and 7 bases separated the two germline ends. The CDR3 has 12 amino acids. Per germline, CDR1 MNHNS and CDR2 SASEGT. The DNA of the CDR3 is TGTGCCAGCAGTGCTCAGAGCTACGAGCAGTACTTC. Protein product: CASSAQSYEQYF.

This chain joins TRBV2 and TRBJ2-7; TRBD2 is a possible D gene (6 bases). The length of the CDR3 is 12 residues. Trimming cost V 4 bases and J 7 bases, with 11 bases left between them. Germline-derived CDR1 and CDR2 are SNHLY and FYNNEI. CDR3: CASSGRGGEQYF. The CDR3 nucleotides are TGTGCCAGCAGTGGAAGGGGAGGAGAGCAGTACTTC.

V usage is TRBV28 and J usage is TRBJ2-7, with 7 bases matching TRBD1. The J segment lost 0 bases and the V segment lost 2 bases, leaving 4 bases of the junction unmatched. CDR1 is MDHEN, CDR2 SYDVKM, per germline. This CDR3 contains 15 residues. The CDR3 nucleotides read TGTGCCAGCAGTTTACGGGACAGCAGCTCCTACGAGCAGTACTTC. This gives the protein CASSLRDSSSYEQYF.

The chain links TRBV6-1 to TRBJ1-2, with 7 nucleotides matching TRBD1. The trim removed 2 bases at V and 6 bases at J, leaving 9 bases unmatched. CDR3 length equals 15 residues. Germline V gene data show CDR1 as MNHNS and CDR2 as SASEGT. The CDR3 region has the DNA TGTGCCAGCAGTGAAACGACAGGGCCCGGCAATGGCTACACCTTC. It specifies CASSETTGPGNGYTF.

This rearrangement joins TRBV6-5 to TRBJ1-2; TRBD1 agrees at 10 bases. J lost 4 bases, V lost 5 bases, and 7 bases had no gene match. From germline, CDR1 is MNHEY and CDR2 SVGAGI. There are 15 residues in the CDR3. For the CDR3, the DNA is TGTGCCAGCAGTCCGGACGGGACAGGGGTCTATGGCTACACCTTC. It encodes CASSPDGTGVYGYTF.

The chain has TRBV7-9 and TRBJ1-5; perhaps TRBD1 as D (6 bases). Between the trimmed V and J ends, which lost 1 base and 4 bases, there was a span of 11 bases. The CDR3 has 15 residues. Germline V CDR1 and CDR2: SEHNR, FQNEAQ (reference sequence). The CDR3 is CASSLVGGWNQPQHF. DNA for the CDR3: TGTGCCAGCAGCTTAGTCGGGGGCTGGAATCAGCCCCAGCATTTT.

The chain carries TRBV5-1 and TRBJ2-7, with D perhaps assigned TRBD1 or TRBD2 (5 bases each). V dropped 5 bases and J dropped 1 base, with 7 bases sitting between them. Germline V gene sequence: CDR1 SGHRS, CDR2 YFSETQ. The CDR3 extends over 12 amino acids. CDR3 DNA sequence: TGCGCCAGCAGTGGGGGATCCTACGAGCAGTACTTC. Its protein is CASSGGSYEQYF. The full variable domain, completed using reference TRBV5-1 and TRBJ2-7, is KAGVTQTPRYLIKTRGQQVTLSCSPISGHRSVSWYQQTPGQGLQFLFEYFSETQRNKGNFPGRFSGRQFSNSRSEMNVSTLELGDSALYLCASSGGSYEQYFGPGTRLTVT.

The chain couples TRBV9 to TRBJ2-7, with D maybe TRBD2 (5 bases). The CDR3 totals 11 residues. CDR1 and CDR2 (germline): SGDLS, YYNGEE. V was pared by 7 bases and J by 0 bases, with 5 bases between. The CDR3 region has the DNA TGTGCCAGCGGGAGCTCCTACGAGCAGTACTTC. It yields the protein CASGSSYEQYF.

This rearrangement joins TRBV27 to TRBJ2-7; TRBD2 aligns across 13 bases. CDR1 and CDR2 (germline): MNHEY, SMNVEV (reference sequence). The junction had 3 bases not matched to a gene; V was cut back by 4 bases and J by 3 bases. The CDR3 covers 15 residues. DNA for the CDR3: TGTGCCAGCAGTTCGGGACTAGCGGGAAGCTACGAGCAGTACTTC. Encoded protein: CASSSGLAGSYEQYF.

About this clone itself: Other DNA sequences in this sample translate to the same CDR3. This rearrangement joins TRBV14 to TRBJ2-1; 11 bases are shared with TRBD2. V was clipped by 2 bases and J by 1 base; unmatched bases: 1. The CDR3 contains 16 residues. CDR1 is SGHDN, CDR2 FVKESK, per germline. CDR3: CASSQRLAGSYNEQFF. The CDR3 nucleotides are TGTGCCAGCAGCCAACGACTAGCGGGGTCCTACAATGAGCAGTTCTTC.

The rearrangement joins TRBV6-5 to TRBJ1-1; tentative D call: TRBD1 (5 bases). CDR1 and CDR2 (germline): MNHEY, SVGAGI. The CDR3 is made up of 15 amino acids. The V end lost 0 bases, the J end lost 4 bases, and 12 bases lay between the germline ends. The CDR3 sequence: CASSYSEGAGTEAFF. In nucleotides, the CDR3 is TGTGCCAGCAGTTACTCAGAAGGGGCAGGCACTGAAGCTTTCTTT.

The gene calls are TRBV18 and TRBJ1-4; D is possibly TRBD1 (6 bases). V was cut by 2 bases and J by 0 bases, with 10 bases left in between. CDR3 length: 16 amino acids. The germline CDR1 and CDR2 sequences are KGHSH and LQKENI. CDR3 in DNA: TGTGCCAGCTCACCAGCGGGACACTCAACTAATGAAAAACTGTTTTTT. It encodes CASSPAGHSTNEKLFF.

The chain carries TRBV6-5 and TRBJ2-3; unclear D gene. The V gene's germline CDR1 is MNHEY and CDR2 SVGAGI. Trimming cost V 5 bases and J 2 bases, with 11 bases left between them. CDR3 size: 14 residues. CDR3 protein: CASSIRVLTDTQYF. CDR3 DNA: TGTGCCAGCAGTATCCGGGTCCTCACAGATACGCAGTATTTT.

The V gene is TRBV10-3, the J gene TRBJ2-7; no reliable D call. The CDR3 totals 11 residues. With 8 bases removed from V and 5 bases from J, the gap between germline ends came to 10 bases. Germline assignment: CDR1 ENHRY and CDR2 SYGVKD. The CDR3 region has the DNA TGTGCCATCCGGAAGGGCGACGAGCAGTACTTC. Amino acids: CAIRKGDEQYF.

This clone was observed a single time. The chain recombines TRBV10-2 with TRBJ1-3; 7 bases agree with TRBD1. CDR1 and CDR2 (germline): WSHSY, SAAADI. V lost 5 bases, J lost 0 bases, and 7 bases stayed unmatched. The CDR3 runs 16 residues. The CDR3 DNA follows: TGCGCCAGCAGTTGGGGACAGAGCAACTCTGGAAACACCATATATTTT. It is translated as CASSWGQSNSGNTIYF.

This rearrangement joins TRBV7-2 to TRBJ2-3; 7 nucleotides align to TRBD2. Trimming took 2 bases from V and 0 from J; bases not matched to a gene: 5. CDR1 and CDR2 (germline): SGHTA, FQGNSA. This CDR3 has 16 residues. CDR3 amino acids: CASSLQAGTSTDTQYF. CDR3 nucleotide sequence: TGTGCCAGCAGCTTACAAGCGGGGACTAGCACAGATACGCAGTATTTT.

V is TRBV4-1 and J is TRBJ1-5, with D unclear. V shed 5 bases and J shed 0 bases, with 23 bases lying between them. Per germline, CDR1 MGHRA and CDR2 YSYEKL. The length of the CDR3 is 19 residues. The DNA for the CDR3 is TGCGCCAGCAGCATGGGCCCCGGACTTGGAGGATATAGCAATCAGCCCCAGCATTTT. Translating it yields CASSMGPGLGGYSNQPQHF.

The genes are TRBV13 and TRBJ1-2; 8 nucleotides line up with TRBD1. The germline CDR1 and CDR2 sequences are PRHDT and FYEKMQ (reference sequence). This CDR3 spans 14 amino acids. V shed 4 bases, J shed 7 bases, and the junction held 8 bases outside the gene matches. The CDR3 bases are TGTGCCAGCAGCTCGACAGGGGTTAGGGCTGGCTACACCTTC. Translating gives CASSSTGVRAGYTF.

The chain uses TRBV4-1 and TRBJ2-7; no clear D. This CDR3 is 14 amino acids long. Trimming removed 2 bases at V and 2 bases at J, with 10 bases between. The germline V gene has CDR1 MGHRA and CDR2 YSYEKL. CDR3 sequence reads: CASSQRTGPYEQYF. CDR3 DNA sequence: TGCGCCAGCAGCCAACGGACGGGTCCCTACGAGCAGTACTTC.

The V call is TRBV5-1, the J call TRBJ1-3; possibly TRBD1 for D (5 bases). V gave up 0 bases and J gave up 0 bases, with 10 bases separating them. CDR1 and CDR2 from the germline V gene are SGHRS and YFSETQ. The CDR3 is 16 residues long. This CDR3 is CASSLGGTSSGNTIYF. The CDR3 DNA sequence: TGCGCCAGCAGCTTGGGGGGGACTAGCTCTGGAAACACCATATATTTT.

The CDR3 region is CASSSQGAWGDTQYF. The CDR3, as DNA: TGCGCCAGCAGCAGTCAGGGGGCCTGGGGAGATACGCAGTATTTT. V and J are TRBV5-1 and TRBJ2-3; 8 bases are shared with TRBD1. The ends lost 4 bases at V and 5 bases at J; junction bases unmatched: 9. The CDR3 contains 15 residues. Germline V lookup: CDR1 SGHRS, CDR2 YFSETQ.

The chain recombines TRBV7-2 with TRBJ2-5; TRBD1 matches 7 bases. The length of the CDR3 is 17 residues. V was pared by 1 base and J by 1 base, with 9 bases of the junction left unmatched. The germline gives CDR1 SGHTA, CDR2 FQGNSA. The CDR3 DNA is TGTGCCAGCAGCTTAGGGGACAGATTTATGCCCCAAGAGACCCAGTACTTC. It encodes CASSLGDRFMPQETQYF. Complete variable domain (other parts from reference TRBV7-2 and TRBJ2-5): GAGVSQSPSNKVTEKGKDVELRCDPISGHTALYWYRQSLGQGLEFLIYFQGNSAPDKSGLPSDRFSAERTGGSVSTLTIQRTQQEDSAVYLCASSLGDRFMPQETQYFGPGTRLLVL.

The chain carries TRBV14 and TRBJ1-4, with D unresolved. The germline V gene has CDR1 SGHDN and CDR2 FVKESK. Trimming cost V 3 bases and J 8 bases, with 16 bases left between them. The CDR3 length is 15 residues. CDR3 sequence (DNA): TGTGCCAGCAGCCACCGGATTGGGGTTTCAGAAAAACTGTTTTTT. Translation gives CASSHRIGVSEKLFF.

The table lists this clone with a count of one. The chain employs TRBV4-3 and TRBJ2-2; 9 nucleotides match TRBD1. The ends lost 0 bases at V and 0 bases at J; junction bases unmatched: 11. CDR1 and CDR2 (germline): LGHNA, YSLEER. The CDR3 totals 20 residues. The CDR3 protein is CASSQETRTGANANTGELFF. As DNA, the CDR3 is TGCGCCAGCAGCCAAGAAACAAGGACAGGGGCCAACGCGAACACCGGGGAGCTGTTTTTT.

The CDR3 sequence is CASTLGLDTEAFF. In DNA form, the CDR3 reads TGTGCCAGCACTCTCGGATTGGACACTGAAGCTTTCTTT. The chain joins TRBV6-1 to TRBJ1-1; D is undetermined. There are 13 residues in the CDR3. Germline V gives CDR1 MNHNS, CDR2 SASEGT. V was clipped by 7 bases and J by 3 bases, with 12 bases between them.

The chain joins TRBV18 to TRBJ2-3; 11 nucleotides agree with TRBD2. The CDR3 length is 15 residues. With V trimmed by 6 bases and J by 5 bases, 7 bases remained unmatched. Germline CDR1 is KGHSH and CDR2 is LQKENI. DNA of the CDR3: TGTGCCAGCTCCGAACTAGCGGGAGACTTAGATACGCAGTATTTT. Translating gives CASSELAGDLDTQYF.

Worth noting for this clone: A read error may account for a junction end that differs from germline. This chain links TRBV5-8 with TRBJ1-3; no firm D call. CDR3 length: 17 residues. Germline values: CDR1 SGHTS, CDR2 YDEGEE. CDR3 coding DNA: TGTGCCAGCTGCTTGGTCTTTAGTTCAATCTCTGGAAACACCATATATTTT. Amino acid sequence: CASCLVFSSISGNTIYF.

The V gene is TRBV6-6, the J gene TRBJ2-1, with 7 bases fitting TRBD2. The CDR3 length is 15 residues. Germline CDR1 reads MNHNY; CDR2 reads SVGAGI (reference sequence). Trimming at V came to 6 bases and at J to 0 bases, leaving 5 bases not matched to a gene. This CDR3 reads CASRSRGSSYNEQFF. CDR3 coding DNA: TGTGCCAGCAGGTCCCGCGGGAGCTCCTACAATGAGCAGTTCTTC.

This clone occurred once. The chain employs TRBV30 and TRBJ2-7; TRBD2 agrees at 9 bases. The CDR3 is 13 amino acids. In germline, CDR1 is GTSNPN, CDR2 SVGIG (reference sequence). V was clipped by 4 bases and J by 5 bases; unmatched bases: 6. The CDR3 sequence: CAWNSGSPHEQYF. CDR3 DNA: TGTGCCTGGAATAGCGGGAGTCCCCACGAGCAGTACTTC.

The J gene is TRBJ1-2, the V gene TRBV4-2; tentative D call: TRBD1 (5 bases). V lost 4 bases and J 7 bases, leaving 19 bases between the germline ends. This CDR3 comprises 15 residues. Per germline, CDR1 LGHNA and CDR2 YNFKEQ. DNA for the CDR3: TGTGCCAGCAGCCCGGGGGGGAACATTGTGGGTGGCTACACCTTC. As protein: CASSPGGNIVGGYTF.